The rows below give T cell receptor beta chains drawn from one sample of a study of beta chain features in type 1 diabetes. Some clones are missing from TCRdb's copy, which holds only in-frame ones; the method was immunoSEQ multiplex PCR. Counted here are 550,000 to 850,000 clones, around 15% occurring once; the ten biggest clones make up 0.022%. Material: naive CD4+ T cells from blood. Every receptor here comes from a man aged 18 to 35 with type 1 diabetes. Both conserved end residues are part of each CDR3. The D gene is left open where the match is weak. Clone size is not always given. Where it is, it says once, few, many or a class for expanded clones.

- - TRBJ2-5 TRBV29-1 TGCAGCGTTGAAACAGGGCCGGTACAGACCCAGTACTTC CSVETGPVQTQYF
few - TRBJ1-5 TRBV28 TGTGCCAGCAGTTTCCCGGGACAAAAGTTTTTGCCCCAGCATTTT CASSFPGQKFLPQHF
- - TRBJ2-7 TRBV27 TGTGCCAGCAGTTTCCCGGACAGTAAGCAGTACTTC CASSFPDSKQYF
few TRBD1 TRBJ1-1 TRBV7-9 TGTGCCAGCAGCGGCTCCAGGGGGCTGGGCACTGAAGCTTTCTTT CASSGSRGLGTEAFF
- - TRBJ1-4 TRBV21-1 TGTGCCAGCAGCAACCCTGACAGGGACACTAATGAAAAACTGTTTTTT CASSNPDRDTNEKLFF
few TRBD1 TRBJ1-1 TRBV13 TGTGCCAGCAGGGAAGGACAGGGGGCGGGTGAAGCTTTCTTT CASREGQGAGEAFF
- - TRBJ1-4 TRBV30 TGTGCCTGGACCGGAGTGTCGGGGGCTAATGAAAAACTGTTTTTT CAWTGVSGANEKLFF
few - TRBJ1-1 TRBV29-1 TGCAGCGTTGGTTGGACTATGAACACTGAAGCTTTCTTT CSVGWTMNTEAFF
- - TRBJ1-1 TRBV29-1 TGCAGCGCCGACTCATACAGGCCTTTGGAGACTGAAGCTTTCTTT CSADSYRPLETEAFF
- - TRBJ1-2 TRBV5-6 TGTGCTTGGAGGAAGGGGACCTACGACTATGGCTACACCTTC CAWRKGTYDYGYTF
few - TRBJ2-5 TRBV7-9 TGTGCCAGCAGCACCCGGGGCGGACAAGAGACCCAGTACTTC CASSTRGGQETQYF
- - TRBJ2-3 TRBV30 TGTGCCTACCTGCGAGGCGACAGGCAGGTCTGGTATACGCAGTATTTT CAYLRGDRQVWYTQYF
- - TRBJ2-7 TRBV29-1 TGCAGCGTTACGGGACGTTTAACCGACGAGCAGTACTTC CSVTGRLTDEQYF
few TRBD1 TRBJ2-1 TRBV25-1 TGTGCCAGCAGTTGGACAGGGGGATACAATGAGCAGTTCTTC CASSWTGGYNEQFF
- - TRBJ1-4 TRBV6-6 TGTGCCAGCAGTTACAGGGGTGGTGAAAAACTGTTTTTT CASSYRGGEKLFF
- - TRBJ1-2 TRBV20-1 TGCAGTGCTAGTAATCGCTATGGCTACACCTTC CSASNRYGYTF
few TRBD1 TRBJ1-1 TRBV10-3 TGTGCCGCAGACAGGGGAGTGAACACTGAAGCTTTCTTT CAADRGVNTEAFF
- - TRBJ1-5 TRBV2 TGTGCCAGCAGATCCCCGGGGGTAAGCAATCAGCCCCAGCATTTT CASRSPGVSNQPQHF
- TRBD2 TRBJ2-5 TRBV2 TGTGCCAGAAGCGGGGGCTTCGGGGAGACCCAGTACTTC CARSGGFGETQYF
- - TRBJ2-1 TRBV2 TGTGCCAGCAGTATACAGGGATATGAGCAGTTCTTC CASSIQGYEQFF
- TRBD1 TRBJ1-1 TRBV19 TGTGCCAGTAGTCCGGGACAGGGGAGAATGAACACTGAAGCTTTCTTT CASSPGQGRMNTEAFF
- - TRBJ2-3 TRBV10-3 TGTGCCACCGTGACAGGTCTAGAAGATACGCAGTATTTT CATVTGLEDTQYF
- - TRBJ2-5 TRBV7-3 TGTGCCAGCAGCTCCGGGACACAGCAAGAGACCCAGTACTTC CASSSGTQQETQYF
- - TRBJ2-5 TRBV4-1 TGCGCCAGCAGCCAAGATTTCTGGGGAGGAGAGACCCAGTACTTC CASSQDFWGGETQYF
- - TRBJ1-4 TRBV30 TGTGCCTGGACCCGAGGTCTAGGGGAGAAACTGTTTTTT CAWTRGLGEKLFF
few - TRBJ1-5 TRBV30 TGTGCCTGGAGTGGGGTGGGGCAGCCCCAGCATTTT CAWSGVGQPQHF
- - TRBJ1-5 TRBV6-5 TGTGCCAGCAGGGCGGCAGGGAGCAATCAGCCCCAGCATTTT CASRAAGSNQPQHF
- TRBD1 TRBJ1-5 TRBV4-1 TGCGCCAGCAGCCAAGAAGGGGGACAGGGGGCGAGTCAGCCCCAGCATTTT CASSQEGGQGASQPQHF
- TRBD2 TRBJ2-3 TRBV4-1 TGCGCCAGCAGCCGATACGGGGGGGCGGCAGATACGCAGTATTTT CASSRYGGAADTQYF